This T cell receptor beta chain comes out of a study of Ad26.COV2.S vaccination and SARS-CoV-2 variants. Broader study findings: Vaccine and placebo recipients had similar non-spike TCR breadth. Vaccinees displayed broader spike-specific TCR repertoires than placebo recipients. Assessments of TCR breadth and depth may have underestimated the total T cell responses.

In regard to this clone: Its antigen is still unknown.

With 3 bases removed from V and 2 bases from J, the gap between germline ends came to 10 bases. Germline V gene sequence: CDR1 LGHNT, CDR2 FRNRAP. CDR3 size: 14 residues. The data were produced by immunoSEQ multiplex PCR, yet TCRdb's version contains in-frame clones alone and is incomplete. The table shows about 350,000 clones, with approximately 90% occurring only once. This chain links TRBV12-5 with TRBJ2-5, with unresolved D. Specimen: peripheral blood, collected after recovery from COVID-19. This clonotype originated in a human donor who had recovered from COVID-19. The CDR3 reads CASGFSTLQETQYF. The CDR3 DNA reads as TGTGCTAGTGGTTTCTCTACGCTACAAGAGACCCAGTACTTC.